This T cell receptor (beta chain) was identified in a study of T-cell memory formation after mild COVID-19. Notes on the study in general: Day 15 to 85 contracting clones showed balanced CD4/CD8; later expanders leaned CD4+.

Constant-segment primers were used for 5'RACE, and the resulting TCR alpha and TCR beta cDNA libraries carried sample barcodes and UMIs. TCRdb re-called the 5' RACE reads through MiXCR, storing one row per CDR3 protein. The table records 300,000 to 350,000 distinct CDR3 sequences, 13% of them present only once. The CDR3 extends over 14 amino acids. After removal of 2 bases from V and 4 bases from J, the junction contained 2 bases not matched to a gene. The germline V gene has CDR1 SGHVS and CDR2 FQNEAQ. A word on this clonotype: Its antigen is not identified.

The receptor comes from a man between 18 and 29 years old who had mild COVID-19 (a few samples of this study predate the infection). Cell type and time point are not known. V gene TRBV7-8 combines with J gene TRBJ2-3; 8 bases agree with TRBD2. The sequenced sample was PBMCs or a T cell subset sorted from them (not recorded which). The CDR3 is CASSLRLAPDTQYF. The DNA for the CDR3 is TGTGCCAGCAGCTTAAGACTAGCGCCAGATACGCAGTATTTT.